This T cell receptor beta chain derives from a study of T cell repertoires in cytomegalovirus infection. TCRdb re-called the reads through MiXCR, storing one row per CDR3 protein. The sample yields under 150,000 distinct CDR3 sequences, roughly 9% seen once. There are many counts of this clonotype. Its antigen remains unknown. Broader study findings: Cumulative frequency of public TCR beta families picked out carriers of CMV plus the relevant HLA.

This sequence was found in a human donor in good health (CMV status not recorded). Some clones in this sample may be carry-over from other donors' samples. Sequencing input: PBMCs.

CDR3 region: CASSYSAGQSQARGYTF. The CDR3 DNA sequence: TGTGCCAGCAGTTACTCCGCCGGCCAGTCCCAAGCCCGTGGCTACACCTTC. The chain carries TRBV6-6 and TRBJ1-2; D is unresolved. CDR1 is MNHNY, CDR2 SVGAGI, per germline (reference sequence). The V gene lost 0 bases and the J gene lost 7 bases, with 21 bases spanning the gap. CDR3 length: 17 amino acids.